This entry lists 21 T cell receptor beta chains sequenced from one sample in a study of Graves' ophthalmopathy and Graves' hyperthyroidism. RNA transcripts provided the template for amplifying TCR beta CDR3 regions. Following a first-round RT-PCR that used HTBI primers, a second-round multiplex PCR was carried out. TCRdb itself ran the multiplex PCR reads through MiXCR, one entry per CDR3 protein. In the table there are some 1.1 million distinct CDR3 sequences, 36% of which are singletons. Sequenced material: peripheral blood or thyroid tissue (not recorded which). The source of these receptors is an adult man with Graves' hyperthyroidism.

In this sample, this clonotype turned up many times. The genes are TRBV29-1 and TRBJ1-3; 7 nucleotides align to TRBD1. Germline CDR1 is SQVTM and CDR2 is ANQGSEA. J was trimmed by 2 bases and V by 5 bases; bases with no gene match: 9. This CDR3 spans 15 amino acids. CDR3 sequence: CSVQFGQGAGNTIYF. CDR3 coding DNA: TGCAGCGTTCAGTTTGGGCAGGGGGCTGGAAACACCATATATTTT.

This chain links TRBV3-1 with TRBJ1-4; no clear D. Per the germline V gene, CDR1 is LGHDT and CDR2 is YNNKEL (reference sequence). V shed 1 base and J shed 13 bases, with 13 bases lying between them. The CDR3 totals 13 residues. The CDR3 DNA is TGTGCCAGCAGCCAAGCGGGGATGACCGGACTGTTTTTT. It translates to CASSQAGMTGLFF.

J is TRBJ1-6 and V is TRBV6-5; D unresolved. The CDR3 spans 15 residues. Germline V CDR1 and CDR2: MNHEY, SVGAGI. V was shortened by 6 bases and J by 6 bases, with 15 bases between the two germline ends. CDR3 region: CASSREDQLNSPLHF. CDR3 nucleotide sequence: TGTGCCAGCAGCAGAGAAGATCAGCTTAATTCACCCCTCCACTTT.

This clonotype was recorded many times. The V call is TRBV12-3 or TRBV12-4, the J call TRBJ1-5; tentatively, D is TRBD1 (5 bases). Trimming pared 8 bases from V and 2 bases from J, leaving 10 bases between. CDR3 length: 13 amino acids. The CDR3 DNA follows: TGTGCCAGCCAGGGTGTGGGCAATCAGCCCCAGCATTTT. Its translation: CASQGVGNQPQHF.

CDR3 bases: TGCAGCGTTGAGGGAGGGGTCGAGCAGTACTTC. Translating it yields CSVEGGVEQYF. The chain carries TRBV29-1 and TRBJ2-7; 7 bases map to TRBD2. The V gene's germline CDR1 is SQVTM and CDR2 ANQGSEA. V was clipped by 3 bases and J by 6 bases; unmatched bases: 2. The CDR3 runs to 11 residues.

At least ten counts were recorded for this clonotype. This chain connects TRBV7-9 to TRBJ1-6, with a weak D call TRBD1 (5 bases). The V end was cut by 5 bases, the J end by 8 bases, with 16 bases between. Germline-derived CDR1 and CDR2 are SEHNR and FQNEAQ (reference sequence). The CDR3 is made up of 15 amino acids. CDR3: CASSPERGWDSPLHF. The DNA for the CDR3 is TGTGCCAGCAGCCCCGAGAGGGGTTGGGATTCACCCCTCCACTTT.

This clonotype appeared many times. The CDR3 loop is CATSRVGGNTEAFF. The CDR3 DNA follows: TGTGCCACCAGCAGAGTAGGGGGGAACACTGAAGCTTTCTTT. The V call is TRBV15, the J call TRBJ1-1, with D possibly being TRBD1 (6 bases). Germline V gene data show CDR1 as LNHNV and CDR2 as YYDKDF (reference sequence). The germline V and J ends were trimmed by 1 base and 1 base, with 7 bases remaining between them. The CDR3 covers 14 residues. The variable domain in full, completed from reference TRBV15 and TRBJ1-1, reads DAMVIQNPRYQVTQFGKPVTLSCSQTLNHNVMYWYQQKSSQAPKLLFHYYDKDFNNEADTPDNFQSRRPNTSFCFLDIRSPGLGDTAMYLCATSRVGGNTEAFFGQGTRLTVV.

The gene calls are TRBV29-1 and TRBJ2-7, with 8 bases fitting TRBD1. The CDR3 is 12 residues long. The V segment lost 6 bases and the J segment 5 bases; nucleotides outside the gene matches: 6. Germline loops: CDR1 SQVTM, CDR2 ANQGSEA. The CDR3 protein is CSVSTGDHEQYF. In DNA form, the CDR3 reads TGCAGCGTATCGACAGGGGACCACGAGCAGTACTTC.

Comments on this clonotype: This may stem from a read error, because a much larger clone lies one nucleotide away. In DNA form, the CDR3 reads TGTGCCAGCAGCTTCGGGGGTTTGAGCAATCAGCCCCACCATTTT. Its translation: CASSFGGLSNQPHHF. V gene TRBV5-6 combines with J gene TRBJ1-5, with D maybe TRBD1 (5 bases). The CDR3 is 15 amino acids. Germline CDR1 is SGHDT and CDR2 is YYEEEE.

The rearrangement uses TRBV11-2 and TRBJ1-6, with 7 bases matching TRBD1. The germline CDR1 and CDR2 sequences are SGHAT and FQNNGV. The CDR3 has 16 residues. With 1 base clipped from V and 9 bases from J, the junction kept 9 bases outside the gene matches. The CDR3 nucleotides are TGTGCCAGCAGCTTAGCGTCGACAGGGAATAGTTCACCCCTCCACTTT. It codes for CASSLASTGNSSPLHF. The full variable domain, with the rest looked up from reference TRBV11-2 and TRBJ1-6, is EAGVAQSPRYKIIEKRQSVAFWCNPISGHATLYWYQQILGQGPKLLIQFQNNGVVDDSQLPKDRFSAERLKGVDSTLKIQPAKLEDSAVYLCASSLASTGNSSPLHFGNGTRLTVT.

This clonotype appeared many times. CDR3 sequence: CASSLHSGSLPYEQYF. CDR3 sequence (DNA): TGTGCCAGCAGCCTCCACAGCGGGAGCCTACCCTACGAGCAGTACTTC. This chain links TRBV7-9 with TRBJ2-7; 8 nucleotides agree with TRBD2. This CDR3 spans 16 amino acids. V lost 5 bases and J lost 2; bases outside the gene matches: 11. Germline V CDR1 and CDR2: SEHNR, FQNEAQ (reference sequence).

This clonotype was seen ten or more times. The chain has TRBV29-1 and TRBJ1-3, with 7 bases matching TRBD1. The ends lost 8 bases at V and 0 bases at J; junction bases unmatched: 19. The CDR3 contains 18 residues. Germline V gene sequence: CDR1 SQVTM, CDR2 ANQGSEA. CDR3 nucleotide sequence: TGCAGCCCATCGACCCTGGCGGACAGGCCAGACTCTGGAAACACCATATATTTT. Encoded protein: CSPSTLADRPDSGNTIYF.

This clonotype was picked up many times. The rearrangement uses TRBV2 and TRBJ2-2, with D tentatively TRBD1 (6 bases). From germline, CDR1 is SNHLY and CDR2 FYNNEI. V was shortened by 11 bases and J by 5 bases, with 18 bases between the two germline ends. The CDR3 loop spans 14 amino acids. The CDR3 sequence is CASRQGYMTGELFF. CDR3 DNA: TGTGCCTCTAGGCAGGGGTATATGACCGGGGAGCTGTTTTTT.

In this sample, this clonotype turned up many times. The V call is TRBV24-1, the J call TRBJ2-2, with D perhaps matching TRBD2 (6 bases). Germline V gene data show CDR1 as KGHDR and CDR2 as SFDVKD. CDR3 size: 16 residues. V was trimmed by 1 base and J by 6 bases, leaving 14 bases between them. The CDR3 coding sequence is TGTGCCACCAGTGATTTCGAAACGGGAGCTGCCGGGGAGCTGTTTTTT. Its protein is CATSDFETGAAGELFF.

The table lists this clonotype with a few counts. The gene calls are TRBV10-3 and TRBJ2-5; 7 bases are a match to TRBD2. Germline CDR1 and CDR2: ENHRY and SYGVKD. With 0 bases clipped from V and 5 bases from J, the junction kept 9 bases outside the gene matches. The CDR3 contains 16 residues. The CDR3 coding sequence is TGTGCCATCAGTGAGTCATTAGGGACTACCATGGAGACCCAGTACTTC. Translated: CAISESLGTTMETQYF.

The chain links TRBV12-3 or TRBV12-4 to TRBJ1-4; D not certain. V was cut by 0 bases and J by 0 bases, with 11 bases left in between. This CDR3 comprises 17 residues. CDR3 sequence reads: CASSLASGPATNEKLFF. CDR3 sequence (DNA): TGTGCCAGCAGTTTAGCGTCAGGCCCTGCAACTAATGAAAAACTGTTTTTT.

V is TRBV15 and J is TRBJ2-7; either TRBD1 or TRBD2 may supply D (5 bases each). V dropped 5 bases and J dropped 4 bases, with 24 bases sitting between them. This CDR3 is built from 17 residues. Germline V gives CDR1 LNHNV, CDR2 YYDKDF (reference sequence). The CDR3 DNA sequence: TGTGCCACCAGCTCCCTGGGACCTAACGGACTTGGATACGAGCAGTACTTC. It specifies CATSSLGPNGLGYEQYF.

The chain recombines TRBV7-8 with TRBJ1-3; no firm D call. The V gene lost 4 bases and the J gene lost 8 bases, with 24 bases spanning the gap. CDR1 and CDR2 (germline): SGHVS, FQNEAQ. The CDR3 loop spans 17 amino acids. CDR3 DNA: TGTGCCAGCAGCTCCGGGGAGGCCGCCAGCTCTTGGGACACCATATATTTT. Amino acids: CASSSGEAASSWDTIYF.

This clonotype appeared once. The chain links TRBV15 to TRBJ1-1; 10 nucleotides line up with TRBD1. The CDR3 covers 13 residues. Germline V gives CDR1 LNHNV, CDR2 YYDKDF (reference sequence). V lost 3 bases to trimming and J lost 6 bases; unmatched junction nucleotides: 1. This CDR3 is CATSSGQGAEAFF. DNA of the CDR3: TGTGCCACCAGCAGTGGACAGGGGGCTGAAGCTTTCTTT. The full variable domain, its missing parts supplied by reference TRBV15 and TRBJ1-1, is DAMVIQNPRYQVTQFGKPVTLSCSQTLNHNVMYWYQQKSSQAPKLLFHYYDKDFNNEADTPDNFQSRRPNTSFCFLDIRSPGLGDTAMYLCATSSGQGAEAFFGQGTRLTVV.

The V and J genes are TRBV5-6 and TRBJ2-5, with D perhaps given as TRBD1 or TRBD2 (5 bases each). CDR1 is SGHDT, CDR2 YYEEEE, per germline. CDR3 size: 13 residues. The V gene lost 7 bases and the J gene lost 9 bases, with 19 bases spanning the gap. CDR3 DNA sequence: TGTGCCAGCGGGACGGACGAGGTTGGGCCCCAGTACTTC. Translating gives CASGTDEVGPQYF.

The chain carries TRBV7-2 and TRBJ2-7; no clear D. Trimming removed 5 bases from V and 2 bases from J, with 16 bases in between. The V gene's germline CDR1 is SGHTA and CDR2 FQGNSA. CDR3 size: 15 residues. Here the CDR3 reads CASSPPFPGPYEQYF. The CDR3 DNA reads TGTGCCAGCAGCCCACCGTTTCCGGGCCCCTACGAGCAGTACTTC.